The sequence of this TCR beta chain was determined in a study of T cells in women clearing cervical HPV infection. Study information: Case blood drawn at lesion detection; control blood after infection cleared.

Germline CDR1 is GTSNPN and CDR2 is SVGIG (reference sequence). The CDR3 spans 13 residues. In regard to this clone: Its specificity is unknown. The read halts 3 residues ahead of the CDR3 end, with the missing end drawn from the germline J gene.

Libraries were prepared by immunoSEQ multiplex PCR; TCRdb keeps only in-frame clonotypes and omits some of them. The specimen's table records about 39,000 clones. General study results and limits: Effector/memory and HPV-specific T cells were not isolated, and association timing is unknown. TRBV6-7 relative abundance averaged about 0.11% in cases and under 0.2% in controls. CIN3+ cases had significantly higher TCR repertoire richness than controls, but evenness did not differ.

The rearrangement uses TRBV30 and TRBJ2-2; perhaps TRBD1 as D (5 bases). The sequenced material came from blood buffy coat. This receptor was identified in a woman aged 18 to 75 with a cervical HPV16 infection that either progressed to CIN3+ or cleared (not recorded which). The CDR3 bases that were read are TGTGCCTGGGGGGCTACACCCAATTCACCG. As protein: CAWGATPNSP. The full CDR3 reads CAWGATPNSPLFF. Together with reference TRBV30 and TRBJ2-2, the CDR3 gives the full variable domain: SQTIHQWPATLVQPVGSPLSLECTVEGTSNPNLYWYRQAAGRGLQLLFYSVGIGQISSEVPQNLSASRPQDRQFILSSKKLLLSDSGFYLCAWGATPNSPLFFGEGSRLTVL.